The text below deals with one T cell receptor (beta chain). Its antigen is not identified. Clones were read by immunoSEQ multiplex PCR, and TCRdb kept only the in-frame ones, dropping some. The sample yields 58,000 or so clones, roughly 87% seen once. This entry belongs to a study of OX40 agonist ivuxolimab in advanced cancers. Overall study context: The patients received ivuxolimab by intravenous route every 2 weeks at 0.01 to 10 mg/kg. Recorded diagnoses for dose-escalation patients were hepatocellular carcinoma, melanoma, renal cell or head and neck cancer. The eligibility criteria allowed prior anti-PD-1, anti-PD-L1 or anti-CTLA-4 therapy, and 40% had some.

General study results and limits: Antigen specificity of clonally expanded peripheral T cells was not established.

The sequence was obtained from an adult with an advanced solid tumor such as melanoma, head and neck, liver or kidney cancer. The sequences come from CD4+ or CD8+ T cells sorted from blood, collected in a trial of the OX40 agonist ivuxolimab.

CDR3 residues: CAWSATGHEQYF. The CDR3 nucleotides are TGTGCCTGGAGCGCCACAGGGCACGAGCAGTACTTC. V usage is TRBV30 and J usage is TRBJ2-7, with D possibly TRBD1 on 6 matching bases. The V gene lost 3 bases and the J gene lost 5 bases, with 11 bases spanning the gap. The CDR3 sequence is 12 residues long. CDR1 is GTSNPN and CDR2 is SVGIG in the germline V gene (reference sequence).